This entry concerns a single TCR beta chain. Its antigen target is currently unknown. Per-nucleotide qualities are absent, and no much larger clonotype sits a single base away. The data derive from a study of blood T cell repertoires in COVID-19 (dated by TCRdb to 2019 to 2021). Study-level background: Collaborator samples came from the United States, Italy and Spain and covered acute and convalescent phases of COVID-19. The material from the prospective study consisted of cDNA or gDNA derived from T cells, B-cell-depleted T cells, or PBMCs. Deeply sampled blood TCRbeta repertoires from subjects exposed to, actively infected with, or recovered from COVID-19 were included in the dataset. The repertoires were made available in a free public database intended to serve as a resource for research on the immune response to SARS-CoV-2. The samples were drawn from the first 160 participants of the ongoing ImmuneRACE study and from roughly 1,300 subjects provided by 6 global collaborators. A de-identified subject ID, COVID-19 status, age in years and sex were almost always included in the sample metadata. HLA class I and class II types, where available, came from metadata supplied by the sample provider rather than from assay-based typing.

The CDR3 runs 14 residues from the cysteine to the phenylalanine. Only the CDR3 part of the read is kept: 42 bases, read in frame from the first base. The germline V gene sets CDR1 to MGHDK and CDR2 to SYGVNS. V is pruned by 9 bases and J by 4 bases, leaving 7 bases of the junction without a gene match. Samples from volunteer blood donors who had recovered from COVID-19 were contributed by a second Seattle source. Each collaborating institution followed its own protocols to collect whole blood in K2EDTA tubes. For TCRbeta analysis, collaborators shipped samples in one of three forms: frozen whole blood, isolated PBMCs, or DNA extracted from either of those sample types. The immunoSEQ Assay, a bias-controlled multiplex PCR, was used to amplify TCRbeta CDR3 regions from genomic DNA. For the original study's pipeline: The number of nucleated cells in each sample was estimated from the amplification of reference gene primers within the assay. To quantify the absolute abundance of each unique TCRbeta CDR3 rearrangement, sequence reads were collapsed and filtered. For each sample, productive Simpson clonality was calculated as the square root of Simpson's diversity index across productive rearrangements. TCRdb stores this immuneACCESS table with in-frame sequences only. Part of the clones is absent; in the studies checked, under half of the shortfall reflects unresolved V genes, and no reason is known for the rest. The D gene and trimming were derived from the DNA, and the V and J assignments and clone size from that table. The sample table contains approximately 280,000 clones; only one count was recorded for about 90% of them. The top ten clones comprise 2.1% of the sample.

Study-wide findings and limitations: How much clinical and demographic metadata was included differed by source and by participant, and the metadata was provided uncurated.

The source is a woman aged 25 to 39 who had recovered from COVID-19. Rearrangement joined TRBV25-1 to TRBJ1-4; 8 bases in the middle match TRBD1. Sequencing was done on a sample of peripheral blood. In nucleotide form, the sequence is TGTGCCAGTAGTCCCGGACAGGGTAATGAAAAACTGTTTTTT. The translation is CASSPGQGNEKLFF.